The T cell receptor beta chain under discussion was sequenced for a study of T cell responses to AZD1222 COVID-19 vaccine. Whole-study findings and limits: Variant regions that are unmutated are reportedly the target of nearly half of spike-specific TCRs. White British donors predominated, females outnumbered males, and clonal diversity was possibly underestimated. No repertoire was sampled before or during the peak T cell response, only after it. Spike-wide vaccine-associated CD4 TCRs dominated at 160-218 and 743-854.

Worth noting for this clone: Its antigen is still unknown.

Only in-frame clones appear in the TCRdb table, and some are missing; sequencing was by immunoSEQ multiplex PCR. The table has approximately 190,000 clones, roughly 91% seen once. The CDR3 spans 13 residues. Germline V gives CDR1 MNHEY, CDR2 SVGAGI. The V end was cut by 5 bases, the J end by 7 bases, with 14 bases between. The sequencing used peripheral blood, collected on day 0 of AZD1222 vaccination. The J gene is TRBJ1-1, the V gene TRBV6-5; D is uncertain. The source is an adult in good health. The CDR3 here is CASSPAKTVEAFF. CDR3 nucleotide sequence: TGTGCCAGCAGTCCCGCAAAGACCGTTGAAGCTTTCTTT.